The 31 T cell receptor beta chains reported below all come from one sample, sequenced in a study of cytomegalovirus exposure and HLA in healthy donors. PCR employed 60 Vbeta and 13 Jbeta primers. TCRdb keeps only in-frame clones here, not all; method: immunoSEQ multiplex PCR. This sample's table reports 100,000 to 150,000 clones. Sequencing input: PBMCs. Source of these receptors: a man between 18 and 29 years old in good health and CMV-seronegative.

The genes are TRBV5-1 and TRBJ1-5, with 7 bases identical to TRBD1. Germline V lookup: CDR1 SGHRS, CDR2 YFSETQ. This CDR3 is built from 15 residues. The trim removed 4 bases at V and 1 base at J, leaving 5 bases unmatched. CDR3 loop: CASSVTGLSNQPQHF. The CDR3 DNA follows: TGCGCCAGCAGCGTGACAGGGTTGAGCAATCAGCCCCAGCATTTT.

The chain carries TRBV28 and TRBJ1-2; weak D call: TRBD1 (6 bases). The CDR3 consists of 13 residues. V gave up 9 bases and J gave up 2 bases, with 13 bases separating them. In germline, CDR1 is MDHEN, CDR2 SYDVKM. The CDR3 loop reads CASTLTGNYGYTF. The DNA for the CDR3 is TGTGCCAGTACCCTTACAGGGAACTATGGCTACACCTTC.

This chain's CDR3 is CASSQAGIVGTSRFNEQFF. The CDR3 nucleotides read TGCGCCAGCAGCCAAGCGGGTATAGTTGGGACTAGCAGATTCAATGAGCAGTTCTTC. J is TRBJ2-1 and V is TRBV4-3; 9 bases line up with TRBD2. The CDR3 contains 19 residues. Germline CDR1 and CDR2: LGHNA and YSLEER. V lost 1 base, J lost 6 bases, and 16 bases stayed unmatched.

The chain links TRBV7-6 to TRBJ1-1; D gene unclear. This CDR3 has 14 amino acids. V was pared by 2 bases and J by 6 bases, with 13 bases between. CDR1 SGHVS and CDR2 FNYEAQ come from the germline V gene. This CDR3 reads CASSLSTVPSEAFF. DNA of the CDR3: TGTGCCAGCAGCTTAAGCACAGTTCCCTCTGAAGCTTTCTTT.

The V gene is TRBV11-3, the J gene TRBJ1-6, with D tentatively TRBD1 (6 bases). The CDR3 covers 15 residues. Germline lookup yields CDR1 SGHNT and CDR2 YENEEA. Trimming left V 3 bases short and J 7 bases short, with 13 bases between. The CDR3 DNA reads TGTGCCAGCAGCTTTGGGGGCGCGGAAAATTCACCCCTCCACTTT. Its protein is CASSFGGAENSPLHF.

The chain links TRBV19 to TRBJ2-1, with 12 bases aligning to TRBD1. The CDR3 loop spans 15 amino acids. Germline V lookup: CDR1 LNHDA, CDR2 SQIVND (reference sequence). V lost 9 bases, J lost 8 bases, and 11 bases stayed unmatched. CDR3 DNA: TGTGCCAGCGTTACTTCCGGGACAGGGGGCTATGAGCAGTTCTTC. Its protein is CASVTSGTGGYEQFF.

The CDR3, as DNA: TGTGCCAGCAGCGGGACTAGCGCTAACTCCTACGAGCAGTACTTC. It codes for CASSGTSANSYEQYF. V and J are TRBV6-5 and TRBJ2-7; 10 bases fit TRBD2. The germline CDR1 and CDR2 sequences are MNHEY and SVGAGI. V was clipped by 6 bases and J by 0 bases; unmatched bases: 5. This CDR3 contains 15 residues.

V and J are TRBV9 and TRBJ2-3; 12 positions agree with TRBD1. The V and J ends lost 4 bases and 4 bases, in that order; junction bases with no gene match: 4. The germline V gene has CDR1 SGDLS and CDR2 YYNGEE. The CDR3 length is 15 residues. CDR3 residues: CASSPGQGAADTQYF. CDR3 coding DNA: TGTGCCAGCAGCCCGGGACAGGGGGCCGCAGATACGCAGTATTTT.

The chain couples TRBV6-1 to TRBJ2-7; 11 bases map to TRBD2. V gave up 0 bases and J gave up 2 bases; unmatched junction bases: 0. The CDR3 sequence is 15 residues long. The germline gives CDR1 MNHNS, CDR2 SASEGT. CDR3 bases: TGTGCCAGCAGTGAAGCTAGCGGGGGGGCCTACGAGCAGTACTTC. Amino acid sequence: CASSEASGGAYEQYF.

The genes are TRBV6-5 and TRBJ2-5; 11 nucleotides align to TRBD1. V shed 4 bases and J 4 bases; nucleotides not matched to a gene: 8. The CDR3 runs 16 residues. CDR1 is MNHEY, CDR2 SVGAGI, per germline. CDR3 protein: CASSWSRTGGTETQYF. The DNA for the CDR3 is TGTGCCAGCAGTTGGTCTCGGACAGGGGGCACAGAGACCCAGTACTTC.

In the case of this clone: An end of the junction does not agree with germline; a read error may underlie this. The V call is TRBV7-7, the J call TRBJ2-7; 8 bases align to TRBD1. Germline CDR1 is SSHAT and CDR2 is FNYEAQ (reference sequence). CDR3 size: 19 residues. CDR3 DNA: TGTGCTAGCAGCCTGGGGACCGGGACAGGTAAAAAGAGCTCCTACGAGCAGTACTTC. It codes for CASSLGTGTGKKSSYEQYF.

The chain is built from TRBV27 and TRBJ2-7; D might be TRBD1 (8 bases). The ends were cut back, 6 bases at V and 0 bases at J, with 15 bases in the middle. This CDR3 comprises 15 residues. Germline lookup yields CDR1 MNHEY and CDR2 SMNVEV (reference sequence). CDR3 nucleotide sequence: TGTGCCAGCAGCCTACAGGGGGGGAACTCCTACGAGCAGTACTTC. This encodes CASSLQGGNSYEQYF.

The chain carries TRBV6-1 and TRBJ1-3; maybe TRBD1 (5 bases). The CDR3 covers 13 residues. V was clipped by 8 bases and J by 4 bases, with 12 bases between them. Looked up from germline, CDR1 is MNHNS and CDR2 is SASEGT. In DNA form, the CDR3 reads TGTGCCAGCGGGGCAGGGATAGGAAACACCATATATTTT. Protein sequence: CASGAGIGNTIYF.

The chain uses TRBV5-1 and TRBJ1-4; 7 bases fit TRBD1. Per the germline V gene, CDR1 is SGHRS and CDR2 is YFSETQ. Unmatched junction bases numbered 9, after V lost 4 bases and J lost 3 bases. This CDR3 region has 16 residues. The CDR3 here is CASSQRQGSPNEKLFF. Written as DNA, the CDR3 is TGCGCCAGCAGCCAAAGACAGGGATCCCCTAATGAAAAACTGTTTTTT.

The chain couples TRBV13 to TRBJ2-7, with TRBD1 as a possible D gene (5 bases). CDR1 and CDR2 from the germline V gene are PRHDT and FYEKMQ (reference sequence). The ends were cut back, 3 bases at V and 3 bases at J, with 15 bases in the middle. This CDR3 contains 15 residues. CDR3 coding DNA: TGTGCCAGCAGCTTCTCCCCAGGGCGAGACTACGAGCAGTACTTC. Translated, it gives CASSFSPGRDYEQYF.

V and J are TRBV7-3 and TRBJ2-2; 8 nucleotides agree with TRBD2. The V gene's germline CDR1 is SGHTA and CDR2 FQGTGA. The CDR3 extends over 14 amino acids. V lost 7 bases to trimming and J lost 4 bases; unmatched junction nucleotides: 5. The CDR3 region is CASTGGGGTGELFF. CDR3 nucleotide sequence: TGTGCCAGCACCGGGGGGGGCGGCACCGGGGAGCTGTTTTTT.

V and J are TRBV25-1 and TRBJ2-2; the match to TRBD2 covers 13 bases. Germline CDR1 MGHDK, CDR2 SYGVNS. This CDR3 contains 17 residues. After removal of 4 bases from V and 2 bases from J, the junction contained 4 bases not matched to a gene. CDR3 bases: TGTGCCAGCAGTGCCGGGACTAGCGGGACTAACACCGGGGAGCTGTTTTTT. Its protein is CASSAGTSGTNTGELFF. Variable domain in full (rest from reference TRBV25-1 and TRBJ2-2): EADIYQTPRYLVIGTGKKITLECSQTMGHDKMYWYQQDPGMELHLIHYSYGVNSTEKGDLSSESTVSRIRTEHFPLTLESARPSHTSQYLCASSAGTSGTNTGELFFGEGSRLTVL.

The chain recombines TRBV13 with TRBJ2-5, with 10 bases fitting TRBD2. CDR1 and CDR2 (germline): PRHDT, FYEKMQ (reference sequence). V was pared by 0 bases and J by 0 bases, with 7 bases of the junction left unmatched. The CDR3 runs to 18 residues. Here the CDR3 reads CASSLGSLAGDHQETQYF. In DNA form, the CDR3 reads TGTGCCAGCAGCTTAGGTTCCCTAGCGGGGGACCACCAAGAGACCCAGTACTTC.

This rearrangement joins TRBV9 to TRBJ2-3; 10 bases fit TRBD1. Germline V gene sequence: CDR1 SGDLS, CDR2 YYNGEE. J gave up 4 bases and V 3 bases, and 5 bases lay outside the gene matches. The CDR3 spans 15 residues. CDR3 sequence: CASSAGQGLADTQYF. CDR3 nucleotides: TGTGCCAGCAGCGCGGGACAGGGGTTGGCAGATACGCAGTATTTT. The entire variable domain, with the rest obtained from reference TRBV9 and TRBJ2-3, is as follows: DSGVTQTPKHLITATGQRVTLRCSPRSGDLSVYWYQQSLDQGLQFLIQYYNGEERAKGNILERFSAQQFPDLHSELNLSSLELGDSALYFCASSAGQGLADTQYFGPGTRLTVL.

The chain uses TRBV4-3 and TRBJ1-2, with D perhaps TRBD1 (5 bases). This CDR3 comprises 16 residues. Trimming stripped 0 bases from V and 1 base from J, with 12 bases between. Germline CDR1 is LGHNA and CDR2 is YSLEER. CDR3 nucleotide sequence: TGCGCCAGCAGCCAAGATTCTACAGGTCTTAACTATGGCTACACCTTC. Residues: CASSQDSTGLNYGYTF.

The chain employs TRBV28 and TRBJ2-7, with 7 bases identical to TRBD1. Germline V lookup: CDR1 MDHEN, CDR2 SYDVKM. The CDR3 consists of 15 residues. V shed 5 bases and J 0 bases; nucleotides not matched to a gene: 7. The CDR3 reads CASSPVDRDSYEQYF. CDR3 bases: TGTGCCAGCAGTCCAGTTGACAGGGACTCCTACGAGCAGTACTTC.

A remark on this clone: This specimen includes other DNA sequences encoding the same CDR3. The chain joins TRBV7-9 to TRBJ2-7; D uncertain. V was pared by 4 bases and J by 2 bases, with 3 bases between. The germline V gene encodes CDR1 SEHNR and CDR2 FQNEAQ (reference sequence). The CDR3 has 11 amino acids. The CDR3 sequence: CASSSTYEQYF. CDR3 DNA: TGTGCCAGCAGCTCAACCTACGAGCAGTACTTC.

The chain employs TRBV27 and TRBJ2-7; the match to TRBD1 covers 7 bases. V gave up 6 bases and J gave up 5 bases; unmatched junction bases: 4. The CDR3 runs to 12 residues. From germline, CDR1 is MNHEY and CDR2 SMNVEV (reference sequence). The CDR3 spells CASSPRGHEQYF. The CDR3 DNA follows: TGTGCCAGCAGCCCTAGGGGGCACGAGCAGTACTTC.

The rearrangement links TRBV19 to TRBJ2-2; D uncertain. Germline values: CDR1 LNHDA, CDR2 SQIVND (reference sequence). Between the trimmed V and J ends, which lost 8 bases and 1 base, there was a span of 8 bases. The CDR3 is 13 residues long. This CDR3 reads CASYRQNTGELFF. Written as DNA, the CDR3 is TGTGCCAGTTACAGACAGAACACCGGGGAGCTGTTTTTT.

The genes are TRBV10-3 and TRBJ1-5; no firm D call. Germline CDR1 and CDR2: ENHRY and SYGVKD. V shed 4 bases and J shed 10 bases, with 8 bases lying between them. CDR3 length equals 11 residues. The CDR3 nucleotides read TGTGCCATCAGTGGGGGAGGACCCCAGCATTTT. As protein: CAISGGGPQHF.

The chain has TRBV6-5 and TRBJ2-1; 9 bases fit TRBD1. Per the germline V gene, CDR1 is MNHEY and CDR2 is SVGAGI. Trimming took 6 bases from V and 9 from J; bases not matched to a gene: 12. This CDR3 is built from 15 residues. CDR3 nucleotide sequence: TGTGCCAGCAGACTGGGGACAGGGCAATGGAGTGAGCAGTTCTTC. This gives the protein CASRLGTGQWSEQFF.

The rearrangement uses TRBV2 and TRBJ1-3, with D perhaps TRBD1 (6 bases). Trimming shortened V by 4 bases and J by 2 bases, and 9 bases separated the two germline ends. From germline, CDR1 is SNHLY and CDR2 FYNNEI. The length of the CDR3 is 14 residues. CDR3 bases: TGTGCCAGCAGTGTAGGGGGAGCTGGAAACACCATATATTTT. This translates into CASSVGGAGNTIYF. Together with reference TRBV2 and TRBJ1-3, the CDR3 gives the full variable domain: EPEVTQTPSHQVTQMGQEVILRCVPISNHLYFYWYRQILGQKVEFLVSFYNNEISEKSEIFDDQFSVERPDGSNFTLKIRSTKLEDSAMYFCASSVGGAGNTIYFGEGSWLTVV.

This chain connects TRBV4-3 to TRBJ1-4; D uncertain. Trimming left V 0 bases short and J 6 bases short, with 11 bases between. This CDR3 region has 15 residues. CDR1 is LGHNA, CDR2 YSLEER, per germline. CDR3 in amino acids: CASSQDQRMDEKLFF. The CDR3 bases are TGCGCCAGCAGCCAAGATCAGAGGATGGATGAAAAACTGTTTTTT.

The CDR3 here is CASSLGLAGQETQYF. DNA of the CDR3: TGCGCCAGCAGCTTGGGACTAGCGGGACAAGAGACCCAGTACTTC. V gene TRBV5-1 combines with J gene TRBJ2-5, with 11 bases aligning to TRBD2. The CDR3 consists of 15 residues. V lost 0 bases and J lost 2; bases outside the gene matches: 0. The germline V gene encodes CDR1 SGHRS and CDR2 YFSETQ.

The V and J genes are TRBV10-3 and TRBJ2-2; perhaps TRBD2 as D (5 bases). This CDR3 comprises 13 residues. V dropped 6 bases and J dropped 2 bases, with 7 bases sitting between them. Germline V gene data show CDR1 as ENHRY and CDR2 as SYGVKD. CDR3 region: CAIRLGNTGELFF. The DNA for the CDR3 is TGTGCCATCAGACTAGGAAACACCGGGGAGCTGTTTTTT.

This chain joins TRBV9 and TRBJ2-1, with a weak D call TRBD1 (5 bases). V was cut by 0 bases and J by 9 bases, with 10 bases left in between. Germline CDR1 and CDR2: SGDLS and YYNGEE. This CDR3 contains 13 residues. CDR3 protein: CASSVGQGSEQFF. CDR3 coding DNA: TGTGCCAGCAGCGTAGGCCAGGGCTCTGAGCAGTTCTTC.